Each of the 23 T cell receptor beta chains below was sequenced from the same sample in a study of OX40 agonist ivuxolimab in advanced cancers. The data were produced by immunoSEQ multiplex PCR, yet TCRdb's version contains in-frame clones alone and is incomplete. This table has about 90,000 clones, around 90% appearing once. The sequenced sample was CD4+ or CD8+ T cells sorted from blood, obtained in a trial of the OX40 agonist ivuxolimab. Receptors originate from an adult with an advanced solid tumor such as melanoma, head and neck, liver or kidney cancer.

This clone appeared a single time. The V and J genes are TRBV30 and TRBJ1-1; the match to TRBD1 covers 8 bases. Looked up from germline, CDR1 is GTSNPN and CDR2 is SVGIG (reference sequence). The CDR3 covers 19 residues. J lost 4 bases, V lost 0 bases, and 19 bases had no gene match. CDR3 in amino acids: CAWSVPLPDRADRGTEAFF. For the CDR3, the DNA is TGTGCCTGGAGTGTACCTCTACCGGACAGGGCTGACCGGGGCACTGAAGCTTTCTTT.

This clone was picked up one time. Germline is not matched at one junction end, which may reflect a read error. The CDR3 loop is CASSLGVF. DNA of the CDR3: TGTGCCAGCAGCTTGGGGGTCTTC. This sequence joins TRBV11-1 and TRBJ2-1, with D perhaps matching TRBD1 or TRBD2 (5 bases each). Looked up from germline, CDR1 is SGHAT and CDR2 is FQDESV (reference sequence). The CDR3 is 8 amino acids.

V usage is TRBV6-5 and J usage is TRBJ2-1, with TRBD1 matching 7 bases. The CDR3 sequence is 15 residues long. Germline V CDR1 and CDR2: MNHEY, SVGAGI. The V segment lost 2 bases and the J segment 5 bases; nucleotides outside the gene matches: 6. CDR3 in DNA: TGTGCCAGCAGTTACCGACAGGGTTTAAACAATGAGCAGTTCTTC. It encodes CASSYRQGLNNEQFF.

The genes are TRBV4-1 and TRBJ2-3; 7 bases match TRBD1. CDR3 length: 19 residues. Germline-derived CDR1 and CDR2 are MGHRA and YSYEKL. V dropped 0 bases and J dropped 5; count of bases not matched to a gene: 17. CDR3 sequence reads: CASSQDLDRGLVWEDTQYF. CDR3 bases: TGCGCCAGCAGCCAAGATTTGGATAGGGGGCTCGTTTGGGAAGATACGCAGTATTTT.

V gene TRBV11-3 combines with J gene TRBJ2-7; D is unclear. Trimming cost V 2 bases and J 5 bases, with 13 bases left between them. Germline V gives CDR1 SGHNT, CDR2 YENEEA. CDR3 length: 14 amino acids. CDR3 loop: CASSLNPDQNEQYF. DNA of the CDR3: TGTGCCAGCAGCTTAAACCCAGATCAGAACGAGCAGTACTTC.

This sequence joins TRBV29-1 and TRBJ2-2; 10 positions agree with TRBD1. This CDR3 is built from 15 residues. Germline CDR1 and CDR2: SQVTM and ANQGSEA. V shed 6 bases, J shed 4 bases, and the junction held 8 bases outside the gene matches. CDR3 coding DNA: TGCAGCGTCCTATTCCGGGACAGGGGCACCGGGGAGCTGTTTTTT. It codes for CSVLFRDRGTGELFF.

In DNA, the CDR3 is TGTGCCAGCAGTTTATCCGCCCCCTTGGGGGGCGTAGTAAAACTGTTTTTT. Translated, it gives CASSLSAPLGGVVKLFF. The V and J genes are TRBV27 and TRBJ1-4; possibly TRBD1 for D (6 bases). Per the germline V gene, CDR1 is MNHEY and CDR2 is SMNVEV (reference sequence). This CDR3 is 17 amino acids long. V lost 0 bases and J lost 10, with 21 bases in between.

The V call is TRBV9, the J call TRBJ2-2, with TRBD2 matching 11 bases. Trimming at V came to 0 bases and at J to 1 base, leaving 5 bases not matched to a gene. The CDR3 loop spans 18 amino acids. Germline lookup yields CDR1 SGDLS and CDR2 YYNGEE. The CDR3 DNA follows: TGTGCCAGCAGCGTAGAACTAGCGGGAGTGATGAACACCGGGGAGCTGTTTTTT. Its translation is CASSVELAGVMNTGELFF.

This chain links TRBV2 with TRBJ2-1, with D unclear. V gave up 9 bases and J gave up 8 bases, with 11 bases separating them. Per the germline V gene, CDR1 is SNHLY and CDR2 is FYNNEI. CDR3 length equals 11 residues. Written as DNA, the CDR3 is TGTGCCAGTAAAACCGAGTATGAGCAGTTCTTC. Amino acids: CASKTEYEQFF. Drawing the rest from reference TRBV2 and TRBJ2-1, the complete variable domain is EPEVTQTPSHQVTQMGQEVILRCVPISNHLYFYWYRQILGQKVEFLVSFYNNEISEKSEIFDDQFSVERPDGSNFTLKIRSTKLEDSAMYFCASKTEYEQFFGPGTRLTVL.

V and J are TRBV30 and TRBJ2-5, with TRBD1 matching over 7 bases. The CDR3 covers 14 residues. Germline V gene sequence: CDR1 GTSNPN, CDR2 SVGIG (reference sequence). V lost 2 bases and J lost 5; bases outside the gene matches: 8. CDR3: CAWSPRTGGETQYF. In nucleotides, the CDR3 is TGTGCCTGGAGTCCAAGGACAGGCGGTGAGACCCAGTACTTC.

The rearrangement links TRBV11-2 to TRBJ2-2; TRBD2 matches 10 bases. The CDR3 sequence is 15 residues long. The V gene end was trimmed by 7 bases and the J gene end by 6 bases; junction bases not matched to a gene: 8. In germline, CDR1 is SGHAT, CDR2 FQNNGV. The CDR3 reads CASKQLLAGSGELFF. In DNA form, the CDR3 reads TGTGCCAGCAAGCAATTACTAGCGGGATCCGGGGAGCTGTTTTTT.

V and J are TRBV5-1 and TRBJ2-7; 10 nucleotides match TRBD2. This CDR3 is built from 16 residues. J was trimmed by 7 bases and V by 0 bases; bases with no gene match: 10. Germline CDR1 and CDR2: SGHRS and YFSETQ. The CDR3 nucleotides read TGCGCCAGCAGCTTGGCCGGTATAGCGGGAGGACTTGAGCAGTACTTC. Amino acid sequence: CASSLAGIAGGLEQYF.

This clone was observed once. The rearrangement links TRBV6-5 to TRBJ2-7, with D possibly matching TRBD2 (6 bases). Per the germline V gene, CDR1 is MNHEY and CDR2 is SVGAGI. Deletions cut 6 bases from V and 7 bases from J, with 16 bases between. The CDR3 extends over 13 amino acids. The CDR3 here is CASSRDSLGEQYF. The CDR3 region has the DNA TGTGCCAGCAGCCGGGACTCCTTGGGAGAGCAGTACTTC.

The CDR3 coding sequence is TGTGCCAGCACTAACGGGAAAGGCTGGGGCAATGAGCAGTTCTTC. Its protein product is CASTNGKGWGNEQFF. The gene calls are TRBV6-5 and TRBJ2-1; weak D call: TRBD2 (5 bases). V was clipped by 7 bases and J by 6 bases, with 19 bases between them. Germline V gene sequence: CDR1 MNHEY, CDR2 SVGAGI. The length of the CDR3 is 15 residues.

This rearrangement joins TRBV28 to TRBJ2-1; TRBD1 or TRBD2 may be the D gene (6 bases each). The CDR3 has 14 residues. Germline values: CDR1 MDHEN, CDR2 SYDVKM. V was cut by 7 bases and J by 5 bases, with 15 bases left in between. CDR3 sequence (DNA): TGTGCCAGCACGGGGGCAGGGTCTGACAATGAGCAGTTCTTC. Residues: CASTGAGSDNEQFF.

This clone showed up just a few times. At one of its ends the junction is not consistent with the germline gene, which may arise from a read error. The chain recombines TRBV7-3 with TRBJ2-1; 8 positions match TRBD2. Germline V gene data show CDR1 as SGHTA and CDR2 as FQGTGA. The CDR3 covers 16 residues. CDR3 sequence reads: CASSLTGTSSYNEQFF. CDR3 nucleotides: TGTGCCAGCAGTTTAACCGGGACTAGCTCCTACAATGAGCAGTTCTTC.

V is TRBV7-8 and J is TRBJ1-4, with D possibly TRBD1 on 5 matching bases. CDR3 length equals 14 residues. V was cut by 5 bases and J by 8 bases, with 15 bases left in between. Germline CDR1 is SGHVS and CDR2 is FQNEAQ. In nucleotides, the CDR3 is TGTGCCAGCAGCCCCCAGTGGCAGGGCGAAAAACTGTTTTTT. Translation: CASSPQWQGEKLFF.

The V and J genes are TRBV2 and TRBJ2-3; maybe TRBD2 (5 bases). This CDR3 has 17 residues. From germline, CDR1 is SNHLY and CDR2 FYNNEI. Trimming took off 0 bases at V and 2 bases at J, with 15 bases between the two ends. This CDR3 is CASSEAQLGRYTDTQYF. In nucleotides, the CDR3 is TGTGCCAGCAGTGAAGCGCAGTTAGGGAGATACACAGATACGCAGTATTTT.

V is TRBV19 and J is TRBJ2-7; TRBD2 matches 8 bases. This CDR3 spans 12 amino acids. Germline V gene data show CDR1 as LNHDA and CDR2 as SQIVND (reference sequence). The J segment lost 3 bases and the V segment lost 5 bases, leaving 0 bases of the junction unmatched. The CDR3: CASSRGGYEQYF. The CDR3, as DNA: TGTGCCAGTAGTCGGGGGGGCTACGAGCAGTACTTC.

This chain links TRBV27 with TRBJ2-3; D is uncertain. The CDR3 covers 13 residues. The V gene's germline CDR1 is MNHEY and CDR2 SMNVEV (reference sequence). The ends were cut back, 1 base at V and 7 bases at J, with 9 bases in the middle. CDR3 sequence reads: CASSLFVRYTQYF. The CDR3 region has the DNA TGTGCCAGCAGTTTATTCGTAAGGTATACGCAGTATTTT.

The chain couples TRBV28 to TRBJ2-1; D gene unclear. The CDR3 spans 17 residues. Germline CDR1 and CDR2: MDHEN and SYDVKM. Between the trimmed V and J ends, which lost 3 bases and 0 bases, there was a span of 15 bases. CDR3 bases: TGTGCCAGCAGTTTTAGTATCTGGCGGAGCTCCTACAATGAGCAGTTCTTC. Amino acid sequence: CASSFSIWRSSYNEQFF.

The chain carries TRBV19 and TRBJ2-1, with 10 bases identical to TRBD2. This CDR3 has 14 residues. Germline lookup yields CDR1 LNHDA and CDR2 SQIVND (reference sequence). With 8 bases clipped from V and 4 bases from J, the junction kept 5 bases outside the gene matches. The CDR3 nucleotides read TGTGCCAGTGTAGCGGGAGGAACGTACAATGAGCAGTTCTTC. It codes for CASVAGGTYNEQFF.

The table lists this clone with a count of one. This sequence joins TRBV28 and TRBJ2-3; D call uncertain. CDR3 length: 14 residues. Trimming left V 6 bases short and J 1 base short, with 11 bases between. From germline, CDR1 is MDHEN and CDR2 SYDVKM. CDR3 residues: CASRGSRRTDTQYF. The CDR3 DNA sequence: TGTGCCAGCAGGGGTAGCAGACGCACAGATACGCAGTATTTT. The full variable domain, in which reference TRBV28 and TRBJ2-3 provide the parts outside the CDR3, is DVKVTQSSRYLVKRTGEKVFLECVQDMDHENMFWYRQDPGLGLRLIYFSYDVKMKEKGDIPEGYSVSREKKERFSLILESASTNQTSMYLCASRGSRRTDTQYFGPGTRLTVL.